This T cell receptor beta chain originates from a study of OX40 agonist ivuxolimab in advanced cancers. Regarding the complete study: The costimulatory receptor OX40 (CD134) was targeted by ivuxolimab, a fully human IgG2 agonistic monoclonal antibody. Intravenous ivuxolimab was administered to patients every 2 weeks at six dose levels: 0.01, 0.1, 0.3, 1.5, 3 and 10 mg/kg. Among the roughly 50 dose-escalation patients, some 19 had hepatocellular carcinoma, 15 or so melanoma, 9 renal cell carcinoma and 9 head and neck cancer. A male proportion of approximately 83% and a mean age of 60 years, ranging from roughly 23 to 80, were recorded for the dose-escalation cohort. Prior anti-PD-1, anti-PD-L1 or anti-CTLA-4 therapy was permitted, and checkpoint inhibitors had been received by about two fifths of dose-escalation patients. Partial responses were achieved by three dose-escalation patients, of whom one had hepatocellular carcinoma and two had cutaneous melanoma. The purpose of peripheral TCRbeta sequencing was to test whether ivuxolimab changed TCR sequence diversity and led to clonal T-cell expansion. The paper reports the monotherapy dose-escalation portion (N of about 50 patients) of the phase I ivuxolimab trial.

Results and caveats for the whole study, not just this receptor: After ivuxolimab, expanded clones were on average more numerous among CD8+ T cells than among CD4+ T cells. In the 0.1-3.0 mg/kg groups, partial responders had among the lowest normalized peripheral clonal expansion, particularly in CD8+ T cells. Low levels of normalized T-cell clonal expansion were also seen in some nonresponding patients. At doses from 0.1 to 3.0 mg/kg, clonal expansion was seen in both CD4+ and CD8+ blood T cells between baseline and week 6. The antigen specificity of the peripheral T cells that underwent clonal expansion was not determined.

CDR1 and CDR2 are read off the germline V gene (reference sequence) as MNHEY and SMNVEV. Taken from cysteine to phenylalanine, the CDR3 has 14 residues. The DNA shown is the 42-base CDR3, in frame from base 1. Cut back by 6 bases and 4 bases, the V and J ends lie 13 bases apart. Patients with autoimmune disease history or receiving systemic immunosuppression were excluded from the trial. Peripheral blood for TCR sequencing was collected from all dose cohorts at baseline, on cycle 4 day 1, and on cycle 7 day 1. Samples came from an open-label, multicenter, first-in-human phase I dose-escalation trial of ivuxolimab. Adults with locally advanced or metastatic melanoma, renal cell, hepatocellular, or head and neck squamous cell carcinoma were enrolled in the trial. CD4+ and CD8+ T cells were sorted separately from peripheral blood before TCR sequencing. To sequence the TCRbeta CDR3 region, genomic DNA was isolated from the sorted cells. TCRbeta CDR3 regions were sequenced using the immunoSEQ Assay. The table was pulled from immuneACCESS by TCRdb, which kept in-frame rearrangements only. Such tables lose some clones; where checked, under half of the loss comes from unresolved V genes, and the rest has no known cause. This sample is represented by more than 35,000 clones; 70% to 90% of them were singletons. Less than 55% of the sample is taken by the ten largest.

Note on this clone: Its antigen remains unidentified. No base quality values were provided; no much bigger clone lies one nucleotide off.

The sequence was collected from an adult with an advanced solid tumor such as melanoma, head and neck, liver or kidney cancer. In this chain, TRBV27 is recombined with TRBJ1-5, with no D gene named confidently. This material consisted of CD4+ or CD8+ T cells sorted from blood, taken in a trial of the OX40 agonist ivuxolimab. The bases are TGTGCCAGCAGCAACCTAGGGAGGAATCAGCCCCAGCATTTT. Translated, it reads CASSNLGRNQPQHF.